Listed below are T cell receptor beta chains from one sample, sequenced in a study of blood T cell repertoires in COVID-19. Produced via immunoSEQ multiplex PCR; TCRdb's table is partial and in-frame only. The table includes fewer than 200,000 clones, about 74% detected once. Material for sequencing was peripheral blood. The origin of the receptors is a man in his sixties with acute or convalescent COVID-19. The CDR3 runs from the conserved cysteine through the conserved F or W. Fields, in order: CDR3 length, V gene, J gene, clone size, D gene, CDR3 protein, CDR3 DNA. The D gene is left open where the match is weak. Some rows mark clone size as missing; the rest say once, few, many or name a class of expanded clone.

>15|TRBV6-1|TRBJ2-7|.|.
CASSEESTSSYEQYF
TGTGCCAGCAGTGAAGAGTCGACTAGCTCCTACGAGCAGTACTTC
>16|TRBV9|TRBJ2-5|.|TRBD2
CASSRTGTSGAETQYF
TGTGCCAGCAGTCGTACCGGGACTAGCGGGGCAGAGACCCAGTACTTC
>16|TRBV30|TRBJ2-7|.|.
CAWSIPRRPGGYEQYF
TGTGCCTGGAGTATTCCCCGGAGGCCAGGGGGGTACGAGCAGTACTTC
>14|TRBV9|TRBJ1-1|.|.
CASSVGALNTEAFF
TGTGCCAGCAGCGTAGGGGCTCTGAACACTGAAGCTTTCTTT
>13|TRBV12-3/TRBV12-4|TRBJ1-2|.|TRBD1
CASSSGQGYGYTF
TGTGCCAGCAGCTCGGGACAGGGCTATGGCTACACCTTC
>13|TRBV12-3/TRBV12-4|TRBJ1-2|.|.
CATRPEGFYGYTF
TGTGCCACCCGACCTGAGGGTTTTTATGGCTACACCTTC
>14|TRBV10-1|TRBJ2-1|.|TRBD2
CASNPGGPYNEQFF
TGCGCCAGCAATCCGGGGGGGCCCTACAATGAGCAGTTCTTC
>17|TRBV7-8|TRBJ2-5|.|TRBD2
CASSFPTSGGYQETQYF
TGTGCCAGCAGCTTCCCCACTAGCGGGGGGTACCAAGAGACCCAGTACTTC
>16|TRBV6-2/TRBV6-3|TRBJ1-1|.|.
CASSYPSDMGGTEAFF
TGTGCCAGCAGTTACCCATCAGACATGGGGGGGACTGAAGCTTTCTTT
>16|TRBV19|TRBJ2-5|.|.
CASSPLGTFFGETQYF
TGTGCCAGTAGCCCCCTCGGGACATTTTTTGGGGAGACCCAGTACTTC
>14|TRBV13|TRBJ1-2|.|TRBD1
CASSTDRALYGYTF
TGTGCCAGCAGCACCGACAGGGCGCTTTATGGCTACACCTTC
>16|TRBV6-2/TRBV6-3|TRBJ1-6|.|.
CASSYSVPQLDSPLHF
TGTGCCAGCAGTTACTCGGTCCCTCAGTTGGATTCACCCCTCCACTTT
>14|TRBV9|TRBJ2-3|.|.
CASSPDSLTDTQYF
TGTGCCAGCAGCCCTGACAGTTTAACAGATACGCAGTATTTT
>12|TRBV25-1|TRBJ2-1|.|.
CASNAWGHEQFF
TGTGCCAGCAATGCCTGGGGCCATGAGCAGTTCTTC
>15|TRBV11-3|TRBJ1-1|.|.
CASSPPGRGNTEAFF
TGTGCCAGCAGCCCCCCTGGCAGGGGGAACACTGAAGCTTTCTTT
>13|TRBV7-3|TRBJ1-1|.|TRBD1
CASRKTGSTEAFF
TGTGCCAGCAGAAAGACAGGGAGCACTGAAGCTTTCTTT
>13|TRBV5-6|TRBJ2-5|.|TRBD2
CASSLEAGETQYF
TGTGCCAGCAGCTTGGAAGCGGGGGAGACCCAGTACTTC
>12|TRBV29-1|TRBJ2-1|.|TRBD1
CSVTGQGVEQFF
TGCAGCGTGACGGGACAGGGGGTCGAGCAGTTCTTC
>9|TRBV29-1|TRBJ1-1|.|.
CTAWPEAFF
TGCACTGCTTGGCCTGAAGCTTTCTTT
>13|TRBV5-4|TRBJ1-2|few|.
CASRLGANYGYTF
TGTGCCAGCCGTCTTGGAGCTAACTATGGCTACACCTTC